This note documents a single TCR beta chain sequence. Germline V CDR1 and CDR2: MGHRA, YSYEKL. The CDR3 contains 14 residues. V lost 4 bases and J lost 2, with 12 bases in between. The data originate from a study of technical replicates of blood from a handful of donors. Here immunoSEQ multiplex PCR was the method, and the copy in TCRdb shows in-frame clones only, minus some. The table lists about 62,000 clones, under 90% of them singletons, with 4.5% to 5% in the top ten. Sequencing was performed on PBMCs. The chain recombines TRBV4-1 with TRBJ2-7; D is possibly TRBD2 (5 bases). The sequence came from a human donor in good health. Some clones in this sample may be carry-over from other donors' samples. The CDR3 DNA is TGCGCCAGCAGCCCAGGAACGGGGACCTACGAGCAGTACTTC. This gives the protein CASSPGTGTYEQYF.